This is a list of T cell receptor beta chains from one sample in a study of CD8+CD57+ T cells in acquired aplastic anemia. MiXCR, run by TCRdb on the reads, gives a single entry per CDR3 protein. This table has about 180,000 distinct CDR3 sequences, approximately 49% appearing once. The sequenced sample was sorted CD4+, CD8+, or CD8+CD57+ T cells (not recorded which) from PBMCs. The receptors shown here come from a human donor in good health. CDR3s include the opening cysteine and the closing phenylalanine or tryptophan. The D gene is left open where the match is weak. Clone size is given for some rows only: seen once, a few or many times, or a class if the clone is expanded.

size,V,J,D,CDR3,DNA
NA,TRBV2,TRBJ1-4,NA,CAAKRTATNEKLFF,TGTGCCGCAAAGCGCACGGCAACTAATGAAAAACTGTTTTTT
many,TRBV2,TRBJ2-4,NA,CASSPDFVAKNIQYF,TGTGCCAGCAGTCCGGACTTTGTAGCCAAAAACATTCAGTACTTC
many,TRBV24-1,TRBJ2-1,TRBD2,CATSDRTSGRGDEQFF,TGTGCCACCAGTGACCGAACTAGCGGGAGGGGGGATGAGCAGTTCTTC
many,TRBV2,TRBJ2-7,NA,CASRGQMTGYEQYF,TGTGCCAGCAGAGGACAGATGACCGGGTACGAGCAGTACTTC
many,TRBV20-1,TRBJ1-1,NA,CSASFQNTEAFF,TGCAGTGCTAGTTTTCAGAACACTGAAGCTTTCTTT
once,TRBV7-2,TRBJ2-7,NA,CASSQDLTSYEQYF,TGTGCCAGCAGCCAAGATTTGACTTCCTACGAGCAGTACTTC
NA,TRBV19,TRBJ2-1,TRBD2,CASRTSGNNEQFF,TGTGCCAGTCGGACTAGCGGCAACAATGAGCAGTTCTTC
NA,TRBV20-1,TRBJ1-2,NA,CSATGDQIGYTF,TGCAGTGCTACAGGCGACCAGATCGGGTACACCTTC
NA,TRBV15,TRBJ2-7,TRBD2,CATSPGGEDYEQYF,TGTGCCACCAGCCCCGGGGGGGAAGACTACGAGCAGTACTTC
few,TRBV19,TRBJ1-5,TRBD1,CASSTGWDSKQPQHF,TGTGCCAGTAGTACCGGCTGGGACAGTAAACAGCCCCAGCATTTT
many,TRBV24-1,TRBJ1-2,TRBD1,CATGDIMTGWDGYTF,TGTGCCACCGGTGACATAATGACAGGGTGGGATGGCTACACCTTC